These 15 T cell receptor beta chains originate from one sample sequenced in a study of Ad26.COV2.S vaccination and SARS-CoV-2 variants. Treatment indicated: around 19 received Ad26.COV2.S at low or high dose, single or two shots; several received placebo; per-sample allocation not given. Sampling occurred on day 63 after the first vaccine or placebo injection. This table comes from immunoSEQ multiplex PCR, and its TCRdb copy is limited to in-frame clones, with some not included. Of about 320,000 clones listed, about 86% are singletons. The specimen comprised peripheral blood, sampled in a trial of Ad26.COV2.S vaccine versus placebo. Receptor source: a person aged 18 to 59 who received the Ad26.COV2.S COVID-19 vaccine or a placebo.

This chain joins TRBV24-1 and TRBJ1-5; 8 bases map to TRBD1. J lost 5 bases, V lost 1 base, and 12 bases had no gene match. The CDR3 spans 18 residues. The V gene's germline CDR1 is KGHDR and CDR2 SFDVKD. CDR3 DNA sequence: TGTGCCACCAGTGATTTTCCCGGACAGGGCGAGGTTCATCAGCCCCAGCATTTT. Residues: CATSDFPGQGEVHQPQHF.

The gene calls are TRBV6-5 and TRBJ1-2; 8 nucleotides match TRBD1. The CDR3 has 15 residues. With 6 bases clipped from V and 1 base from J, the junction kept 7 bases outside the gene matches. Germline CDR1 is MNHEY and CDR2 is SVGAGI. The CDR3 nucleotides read TGTGCCAGCAGCCTACAGGGGGGTCTTAACTATGGCTACACCTTC. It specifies CASSLQGGLNYGYTF.

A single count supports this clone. CDR3 protein: CASSQGPERGYGYTF. CDR3 DNA sequence: TGTGCCAGCTCCCAAGGGCCCGAACGGGGCTATGGCTACACCTTC. This rearrangement joins TRBV18 to TRBJ1-2; D is uncertain. Trimming removed 6 bases from V and 4 bases from J, with 18 bases in between. Germline loops: CDR1 KGHSH, CDR2 LQKENI. The CDR3 totals 15 residues.

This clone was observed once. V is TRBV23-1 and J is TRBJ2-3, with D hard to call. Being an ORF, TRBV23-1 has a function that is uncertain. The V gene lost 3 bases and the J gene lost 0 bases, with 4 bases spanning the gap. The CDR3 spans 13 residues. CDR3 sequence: CASSHGSTDTQYF. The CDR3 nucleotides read TGCGCCAGCAGTCACGGCAGCACAGATACGCAGTATTTT.

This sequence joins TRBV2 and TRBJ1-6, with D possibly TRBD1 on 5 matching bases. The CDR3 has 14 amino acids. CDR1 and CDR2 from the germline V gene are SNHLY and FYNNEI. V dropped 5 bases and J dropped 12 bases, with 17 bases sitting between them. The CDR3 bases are TGTGCCAGCAGTTCTGCAACACCCGGGGGACCCCTCCACTTT. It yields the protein CASSSATPGGPLHF. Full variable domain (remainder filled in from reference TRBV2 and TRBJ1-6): EPEVTQTPSHQVTQMGQEVILRCVPISNHLYFYWYRQILGQKVEFLVSFYNNEISEKSEIFDDQFSVERPDGSNFTLKIRSTKLEDSAMYFCASSSATPGGPLHFGNGTRLTVT.

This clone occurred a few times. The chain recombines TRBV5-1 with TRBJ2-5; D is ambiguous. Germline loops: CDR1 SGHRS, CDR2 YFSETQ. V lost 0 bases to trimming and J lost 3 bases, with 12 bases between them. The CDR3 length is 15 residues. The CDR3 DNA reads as TGCGCCAGCAGCTTGGTCGCTATCCGGGAAGAGACCCAGTACTTC. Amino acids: CASSLVAIREETQYF.

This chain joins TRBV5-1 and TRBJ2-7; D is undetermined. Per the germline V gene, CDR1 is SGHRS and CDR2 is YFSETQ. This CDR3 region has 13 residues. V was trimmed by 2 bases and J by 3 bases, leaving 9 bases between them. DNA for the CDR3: TGCGCCAGCAGCTTAAACCCGAACTACGAGCAGTACTTC. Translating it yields CASSLNPNYEQYF.

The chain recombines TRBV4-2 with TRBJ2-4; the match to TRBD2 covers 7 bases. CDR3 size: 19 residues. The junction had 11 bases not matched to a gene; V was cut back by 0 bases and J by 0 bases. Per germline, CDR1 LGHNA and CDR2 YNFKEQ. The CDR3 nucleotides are TGTGCCAGCAGCCAAGATTCGGGCACTAGCGACCTAGCCAAAAACATTCAGTACTTC. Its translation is CASSQDSGTSDLAKNIQYF.

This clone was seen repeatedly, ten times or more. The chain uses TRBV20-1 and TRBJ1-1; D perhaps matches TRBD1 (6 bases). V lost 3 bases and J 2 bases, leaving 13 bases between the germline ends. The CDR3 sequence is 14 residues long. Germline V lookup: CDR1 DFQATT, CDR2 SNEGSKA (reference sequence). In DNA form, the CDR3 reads TGCAGTGCTAGTCCAATGGACAGTAACACTGAAGCTTTCTTT. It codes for CSASPMDSNTEAFF.

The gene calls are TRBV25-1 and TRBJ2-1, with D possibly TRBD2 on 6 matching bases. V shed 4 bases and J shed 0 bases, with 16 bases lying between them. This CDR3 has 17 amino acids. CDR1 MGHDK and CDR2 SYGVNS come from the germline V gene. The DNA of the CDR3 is TGTGCCAGCAGTGCGACCTCGGGACTCGCCTCCTACAATGAGCAGTTCTTC. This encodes CASSATSGLASYNEQFF.

The CDR3 here is CASSFEGQGTSPLHF. The CDR3 region has the DNA TGTGCCAGCAGTTTTGAAGGACAGGGGACTTCACCCCTCCACTTT. V is TRBV27 and J is TRBJ1-6, with TRBD1 identical over 9 bases. This CDR3 is 15 amino acids long. Germline V CDR1 and CDR2: MNHEY, SMNVEV (reference sequence). The J segment lost 9 bases and the V segment lost 3 bases, leaving 6 bases of the junction unmatched.

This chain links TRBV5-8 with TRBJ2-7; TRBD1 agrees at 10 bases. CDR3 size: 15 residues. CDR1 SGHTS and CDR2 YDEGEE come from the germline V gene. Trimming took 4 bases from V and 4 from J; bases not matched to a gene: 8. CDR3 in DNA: TGTGCCAGCAGCACGGTGACAGGGGGCTGGTACGAGCAGTACTTC. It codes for CASSTVTGGWYEQYF.

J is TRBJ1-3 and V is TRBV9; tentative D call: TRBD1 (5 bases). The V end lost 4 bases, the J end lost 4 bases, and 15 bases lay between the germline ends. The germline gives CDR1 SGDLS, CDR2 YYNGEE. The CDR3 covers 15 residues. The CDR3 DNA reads TGTGCCAGCAGCTTCTTGGTGGGGCGAGGAAACACCATATATTTT. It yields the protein CASSFLVGRGNTIYF.

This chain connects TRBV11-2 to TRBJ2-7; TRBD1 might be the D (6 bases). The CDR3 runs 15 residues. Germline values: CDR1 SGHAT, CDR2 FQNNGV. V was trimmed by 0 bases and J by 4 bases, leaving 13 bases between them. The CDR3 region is CASSLDRGQPYEQYF. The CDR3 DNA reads TGTGCCAGCAGCTTAGATCGCGGACAGCCTTACGAGCAGTACTTC.

The CDR3 nucleotides are TGTGCCAGCTCCGGGGGGATCCAGCCCCAGCATTTT. Its protein is CASSGGIQPQHF. This chain links TRBV21-1 with TRBJ1-5. TRBV21-1 is a recognized pseudogene. The CDR3 is 12 residues long.